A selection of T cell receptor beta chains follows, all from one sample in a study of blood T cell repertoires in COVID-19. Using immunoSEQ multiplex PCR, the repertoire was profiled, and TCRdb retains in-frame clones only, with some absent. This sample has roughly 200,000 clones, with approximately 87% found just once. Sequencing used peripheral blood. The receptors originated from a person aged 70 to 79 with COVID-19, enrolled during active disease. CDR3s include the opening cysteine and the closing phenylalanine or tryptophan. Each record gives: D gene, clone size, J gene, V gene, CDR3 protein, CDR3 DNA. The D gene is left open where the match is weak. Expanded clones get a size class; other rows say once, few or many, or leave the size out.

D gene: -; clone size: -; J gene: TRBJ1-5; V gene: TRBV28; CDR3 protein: CASSPPRLDQPQHF; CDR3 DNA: TGTGCCAGCAGTCCCCCCCGGTTGGATCAGCCCCAGCATTTT
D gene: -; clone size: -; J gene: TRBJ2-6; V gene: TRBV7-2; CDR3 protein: CASSLTGIGANVLTF; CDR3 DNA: TGTGCCAGCAGCCTAACAGGAATTGGGGCCAACGTCCTGACTTTC
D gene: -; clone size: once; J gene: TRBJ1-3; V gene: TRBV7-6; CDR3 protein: CASSLGRLSGGNTIYF; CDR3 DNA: TGTGCCAGCAGCTTGGGCAGGCTCTCGGGAGGAAACACCATATATTTT
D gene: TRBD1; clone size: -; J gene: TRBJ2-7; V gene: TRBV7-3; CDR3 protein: CASSRTGGFYEQYF; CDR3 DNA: TGTGCCAGCAGCCGGACAGGGGGCTTCTACGAGCAGTACTTC
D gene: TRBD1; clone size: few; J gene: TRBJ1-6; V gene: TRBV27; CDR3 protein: CASSLLDRGRSPLHF; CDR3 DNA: TGTGCCAGCAGTTTGTTGGACAGGGGGCGATCACCCCTCCACTTT
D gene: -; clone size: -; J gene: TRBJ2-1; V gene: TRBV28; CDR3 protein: CASSSLGQINEQFF; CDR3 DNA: TGTGCCAGCAGTTCCCTAGGACAGATCAATGAGCAGTTCTTC
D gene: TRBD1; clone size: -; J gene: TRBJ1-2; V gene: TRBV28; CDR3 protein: CASSRDSYGYTF; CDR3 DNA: TGTGCCAGCAGTCGGGACAGCTATGGCTACACCTTC
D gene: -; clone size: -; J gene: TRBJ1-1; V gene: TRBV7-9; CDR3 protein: CASLTGGNTEAFF; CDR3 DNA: TGTGCCAGCCTAACGGGGGGCAACACTGAAGCTTTCTTT
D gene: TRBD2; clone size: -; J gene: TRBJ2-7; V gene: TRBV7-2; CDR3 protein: CASSPRGLAGGYEQYF; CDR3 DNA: TGTGCCAGCAGCCCCCGGGGACTAGCGGGGGGCTACGAGCAGTACTTC
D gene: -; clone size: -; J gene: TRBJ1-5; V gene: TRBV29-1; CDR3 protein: CSVGGRNQPQHF; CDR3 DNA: TGCAGCGTCGGGGGGCGAAATCAGCCCCAGCATTTT
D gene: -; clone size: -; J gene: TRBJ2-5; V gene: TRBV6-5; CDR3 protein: CASSFGRGQETQYF; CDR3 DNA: TGTGCCAGCAGTTTTGGTAGAGGCCAAGAGACCCAGTACTTC
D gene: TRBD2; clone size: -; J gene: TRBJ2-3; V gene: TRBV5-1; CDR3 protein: CASSLGLAGGFTDTQYF; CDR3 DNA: TGCGCCAGCAGCTTGGGGCTAGCGGGGGGCTTCACAGATACGCAGTATTTT
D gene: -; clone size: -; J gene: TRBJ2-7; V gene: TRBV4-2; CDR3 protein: CASSQEAGLGQYF; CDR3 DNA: TGTGCCAGCAGCCAAGAGGCGGGGTTAGGGCAGTACTTC
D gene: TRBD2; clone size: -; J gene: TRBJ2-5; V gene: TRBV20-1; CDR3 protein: CSASLRLAGEETQYF; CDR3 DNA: TGCAGTGCTAGTCTGCGACTAGCGGGAGAAGAGACCCAGTACTTC
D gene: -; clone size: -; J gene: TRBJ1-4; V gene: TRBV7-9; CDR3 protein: CASSLAVAEKLFF; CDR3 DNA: TGTGCCAGCAGCTTAGCGGTGGCCGAAAAACTGTTTTTT
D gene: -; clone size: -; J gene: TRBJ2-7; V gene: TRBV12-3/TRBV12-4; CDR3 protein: CASRYGGTYEQYF; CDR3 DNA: TGTGCCAGCAGGTACGGGGGTACCTACGAGCAGTACTTC
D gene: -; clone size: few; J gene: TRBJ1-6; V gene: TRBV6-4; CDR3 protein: CASSVTSGMNSPLHF; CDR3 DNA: TGTGCCAGCAGTGTGACGAGCGGAATGAATTCACCCCTCCACTTT
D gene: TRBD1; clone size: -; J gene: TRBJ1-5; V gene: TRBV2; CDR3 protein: CASSGQGGRSNQPQHF; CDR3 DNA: TGTGCCAGCAGCGGACAGGGAGGTAGAAGCAATCAGCCCCAGCATTTT
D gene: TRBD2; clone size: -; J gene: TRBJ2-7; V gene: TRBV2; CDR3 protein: CASSRRQTGGEQYF; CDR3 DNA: TGTGCCAGCAGTCGCCGACAAACGGGGGGCGAGCAGTACTTC
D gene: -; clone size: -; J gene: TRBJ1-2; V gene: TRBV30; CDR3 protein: CAWSVGGHPNGYTF; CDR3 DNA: TGTGCCTGGAGTGTGGGAGGGCATCCAAACGGCTACACCTTC
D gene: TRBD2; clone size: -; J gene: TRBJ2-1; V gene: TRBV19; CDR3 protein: CASSLGGRATYNEQFF; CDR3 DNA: TGTGCCAGTAGTTTGGGCGGGAGGGCCACCTACAATGAGCAGTTCTTC
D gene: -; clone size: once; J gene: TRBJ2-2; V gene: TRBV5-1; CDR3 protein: CASSLGNGVGTGELFF; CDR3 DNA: TGCGCCAGCAGCTTGGGGAACGGGGTAGGCACCGGGGAGCTGTTTTTT
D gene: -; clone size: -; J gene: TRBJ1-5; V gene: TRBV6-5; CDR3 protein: CASTPGHGVNQPQHF; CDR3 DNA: TGTGCCAGCACCCCGGGACACGGAGTCAATCAGCCCCAGCATTTT
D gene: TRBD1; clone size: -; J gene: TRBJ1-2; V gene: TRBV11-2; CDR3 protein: CASSVRTGGGYTF; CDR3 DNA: TGTGCCAGCAGCGTAAGGACAGGGGGTGGCTACACCTTC
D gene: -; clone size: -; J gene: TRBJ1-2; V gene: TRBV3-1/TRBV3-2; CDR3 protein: CASSQEEPLNDKHACGYTF; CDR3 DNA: TGTGCCAGCAGCCAAGAAGAACCCTTAAACGACAAACACGCTTGCGGCTACACCTTC
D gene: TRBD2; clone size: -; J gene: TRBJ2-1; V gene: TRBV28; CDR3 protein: CASRANGLVFYNEQFF; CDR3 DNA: TGTGCCAGCAGAGCCAACGGACTAGTTTTCTACAATGAGCAGTTCTTC
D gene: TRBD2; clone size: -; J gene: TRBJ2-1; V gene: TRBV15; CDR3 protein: CATSSGLAGGYNEQFF; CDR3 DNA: TGTGCCACCAGCAGTGGACTAGCGGGTGGTTACAATGAGCAGTTCTTC